These 21 T cell receptor beta chains were sequenced from one sample in a study of regulatory T cells in long-lasting Graves disease. TCR beta libraries were built with iRepertoire HTBI primers and Arm-PCR of CDR3 regions. TCRdb re-called the multiplex PCR reads with MiXCR, one entry per CDR3 protein. This sample yields approximately 500,000 distinct CDR3 sequences, of which 20% to 25% are seen a single time; roughly 6.9% belongs to the top ten. Time point given: persistent/refractory GD, antithyroid drugs over 5 years with positive TRAb. RNA isolated from PBMCs was used to make the TCR library. Source: peripheral blood mononuclear cells (PBMCs), taken when the disease was refractory, from a patient treated with antithyroid drugs. These TCRs come from a female donor with Graves disease.

Concerning this clonotype itself: One junction end disagrees with the germline gene, perhaps due to a read error. The CDR3 loop reads CAGSLVSGLGETQYF. The DNA of the CDR3 is TGTGCCGGCAGCTTAGTATCGGGACTAGGAGAGACCCAGTACTTC. V gene TRBV7-9 combines with J gene TRBJ2-5, with 8 bases fitting TRBD2. Germline CDR1 reads SEHNR; CDR2 reads FQNEAQ (reference sequence). The CDR3 covers 15 residues.

This clonotype was seen repeatedly, ten times or more. The genes are TRBV20-1 and TRBJ1-2; D is uncertain. The germline V gene encodes CDR1 DFQATT and CDR2 SNEGSKA (reference sequence). The ends were cut back, 0 bases at V and 6 bases at J, with 14 bases in the middle. The CDR3 is 14 residues long. CDR3 in DNA: TGCAGTGCTAGAGATGATCAGCGGTGGAATGGCTACACCTTC. This gives the protein CSARDDQRWNGYTF.

Many counts were recorded for this clonotype. The chain has TRBV28 and TRBJ1-5, with D perhaps matching TRBD1 (5 bases). The CDR3 is 15 residues long. V gave up 3 bases and J gave up 2 bases, with 11 bases separating them. The germline CDR1 and CDR2 sequences are MDHEN and SYDVKM. The CDR3 region is CASSFRGVGNQPQHF. The CDR3 nucleotides read TGTGCCAGCAGTTTTAGGGGAGTCGGCAATCAGCCCCAGCATTTT. The variable domain in full, with the rest retrieved from reference TRBV28 and TRBJ1-5, is DVKVTQSSRYLVKRTGEKVFLECVQDMDHENMFWYRQDPGLGLRLIYFSYDVKMKEKGDIPEGYSVSREKKERFSLILESASTNQTSMYLCASSFRGVGNQPQHFGDGTRLSIL.

The sample holds many counts of this clonotype. V and J are TRBV12-3 or TRBV12-4 and TRBJ1-1, with D perhaps matching TRBD1 (6 bases). There are 15 residues in the CDR3. V was pared by 5 bases and J by 5 bases, with 18 bases between. CDR3 residues: CASSPWTEQRTEAFF. CDR3 in DNA: TGTGCCAGCAGTCCCTGGACAGAACAAAGAACTGAAGCTTTCTTT.

The table lists this clonotype with many counts. This rearrangement joins TRBV24-1 to TRBJ2-4, with D possibly matching TRBD2 (6 bases). Germline CDR1 and CDR2: KGHDR and SFDVKD. The CDR3 contains 13 residues. The V end lost 6 bases, the J end lost 9 bases, and 14 bases lay between the germline ends. CDR3 residues: CATSRTPGGIQYF. In DNA form, the CDR3 reads TGTGCCACCAGTAGGACACCCGGGGGCATTCAGTACTTC.

This clonotype appeared a few times. The rearrangement uses TRBV13 and TRBJ1-3; D remains ambiguous. Trimming removed 5 bases from V and 1 base from J, with 24 bases in between. Germline loops: CDR1 PRHDT, CDR2 FYEKMQ (reference sequence). This CDR3 has 19 residues. In DNA, the CDR3 is TGTGCCAGCAGCCCACGACCCGCACCGCGCGTTCAGTCTGGAAACACCATATATTTT. It is translated as CASSPRPAPRVQSGNTIYF.

In this sample, this clonotype turned up a few times. V gene TRBV7-9 combines with J gene TRBJ1-1, with a weak D call TRBD1 (5 bases). The V end was cut by 3 bases, the J end by 4 bases, with 12 bases between. The V gene's germline CDR1 is SEHNR and CDR2 FQNEAQ (reference sequence). There are 14 residues in the CDR3. The CDR3 region has the DNA TGTGCCAGCAGCTTGGCGGACAAGGGCACTGAAGCTTTCTTT. Translated: CASSLADKGTEAFF.

The rearrangement links TRBV6-1 to TRBJ2-5, with 7 bases matching TRBD2. The DNA end favors TRBJ2-1, so the J call may be wrong. The CDR3 runs to 12 residues. Per germline, CDR1 MNHNS and CDR2 SASEGT. The CDR3: CASSHGGEGQFF. CDR3 nucleotides: TGTGCCAGCAGTCACGGTGGGGAGGGGCAGTTCTTC.

This clonotype has at least ten counts. The V gene is TRBV28, the J gene TRBJ2-5; 8 nucleotides match TRBD2. Germline values: CDR1 MDHEN, CDR2 SYDVKM. Trimming at V came to 2 bases and at J to 5 bases, leaving 7 bases not matched to a gene. The CDR3 loop spans 15 amino acids. The CDR3 bases are TGTGCCAGCAGTTTAAGCGGGGGCGGTGGGGAGACCCAGTACTTC. Translating it yields CASSLSGGGGETQYF.

The chain employs TRBV11-2 and TRBJ2-2; TRBD2 aligns across 16 bases. Germline values: CDR1 SGHAT, CDR2 FQNNGV. With 3 bases clipped from V and 4 bases from J, the junction kept 5 bases outside the gene matches. CDR3 size: 18 residues. The CDR3 region is CASSFWGLAGGLTGELFF. In DNA, the CDR3 is TGTGCCAGCAGCTTCTGGGGACTAGCGGGGGGGCTCACCGGGGAGCTGTTTTTT.

The genes are TRBV2 and TRBJ2-3; unclear D gene. Per the germline V gene, CDR1 is SNHLY and CDR2 is FYNNEI. Trimming removed 7 bases at V and 3 bases at J, with 8 bases between. The CDR3 is made up of 12 amino acids. CDR3 sequence (DNA): TGTGCCAGCACTCCCGCAACAGATACGCAGTATTTT. Translating it yields CASTPATDTQYF.

This clonotype turned up a few times. The J gene is TRBJ2-7, the V gene TRBV6-2 or TRBV6-3; D perhaps matches TRBD1 (5 bases). V was cut by 2 bases and J by 3 bases, with 17 bases left in between. CDR3 length: 16 amino acids. From germline, CDR1 is MNHEY and CDR2 SVGEGT. The CDR3 region has the DNA TGTGCCAGCAGTTACCCCTTAGGAGTCAGGGACTACGAGCAGTACTTC. Protein: CASSYPLGVRDYEQYF.

This clonotype has ten or more counts. The genes are TRBV3-1 and TRBJ1-2, with TRBD1 as a possible D gene (5 bases). The V gene's germline CDR1 is LGHDT and CDR2 YNNKEL (reference sequence). The CDR3 runs 15 residues. The V end lost 4 bases, the J end lost 3 bases, and 15 bases lay between the germline ends. The CDR3 nucleotides read TGTGCCAGCAGCCGCCTTACGGGGGTAGACTATGGCTACACCTTC. Its protein is CASSRLTGVDYGYTF.

This clonotype was found once. A read error may be the cause here, since a much bigger clone is one base away. The chain couples TRBV11-3 to TRBJ1-1, with D perhaps matching TRBD1 (5 bases). This CDR3 has 13 amino acids. Germline V lookup: CDR1 SGHNT, CDR2 YENEEA. CDR3 sequence reads: CTSGDEMNTEAFF. The DNA for the CDR3 is TGTACCAGCGGGGACGAGATGAACACTGAAGCTTTCTTT.

This clonotype was counted a few times. The rearrangement uses TRBV14 and TRBJ2-4; no definite D call. Trimming cost V 1 base and J 3 bases, with 13 bases left between them. In germline, CDR1 is SGHDN, CDR2 FVKESK. The CDR3 extends over 16 amino acids. The CDR3: CASSQGGFGFKNIQYF. CDR3 nucleotides: TGTGCCAGCAGCCAAGGGGGATTTGGGTTCAAAAACATTCAGTACTTC. The full variable domain, its missing parts supplied by reference TRBV14 and TRBJ2-4, is EAGVTQFPSHSVIEKGQTVTLRCDPISGHDNLYWYRRVMGKEIKFLLHFVKESKQDESGMPNNRFLAERTGGTYSTLKVQPAELEDSGVYFCASSQGGFGFKNIQYFGAGTRLSVL.

This clonotype was seen repeatedly, ten times or more. V usage is TRBV11-2 and J usage is TRBJ1-1; D is possibly TRBD1 (6 bases). The CDR3 extends over 13 amino acids. Deletions cut 5 bases from V and 1 base from J, with 8 bases between. Germline CDR1 and CDR2: SGHAT and FQNNGV. For the CDR3, the DNA is TGTGCCAGCAGCCAACAGGGGAACACTGAAGCTTTCTTT. Its translation: CASSQQGNTEAFF. Complete variable domain (other parts from reference TRBV11-2 and TRBJ1-1): EAGVAQSPRYKIIEKRQSVAFWCNPISGHATLYWYQQILGQGPKLLIQFQNNGVVDDSQLPKDRFSAERLKGVDSTLKIQPAKLEDSAVYLCASSQQGNTEAFFGQGTRLTVV.

This clonotype was detected many times. The V gene is TRBV28, the J gene TRBJ2-7, with D perhaps matching TRBD1 (5 bases). Trimming stripped 5 bases from V and 0 bases from J, with 17 bases between. In germline, CDR1 is MDHEN, CDR2 SYDVKM. The CDR3 is made up of 16 amino acids. The CDR3 here is CASSPTQGTLSYEQYF. The DNA for the CDR3 is TGTGCCAGCAGTCCGACCCAGGGCACCCTCTCCTACGAGCAGTACTTC.

J is TRBJ2-1 and V is TRBV20-1; 7 bases map to TRBD1. V was clipped by 6 bases and J by 3 bases; unmatched bases: 8. This CDR3 comprises 14 residues. CDR1 is DFQATT, CDR2 SNEGSKA, per germline (reference sequence). CDR3 protein: CSAPADRIYNEQFF. DNA of the CDR3: TGCAGTGCGCCCGCGGACAGGATCTACAATGAGCAGTTCTTC.

The V and J genes are TRBV20-1 and TRBJ2-3; no firm D call. The CDR3 runs to 13 residues. The ends were cut back, 1 base at V and 5 bases at J, with 10 bases in the middle. CDR1 is DFQATT, CDR2 SNEGSKA, per germline (reference sequence). The CDR3, as DNA: TGCAGTGCTAGAGTAGGAGTTGGAGATACGCAGTATTTT. This gives the protein CSARVGVGDTQYF.

This clonotype was found many times. The CDR3 loop is CASSQGGTEKLFF. CDR3 coding DNA: TGTGCCAGCAGCCAAGGCGGGACTGAAAAACTGTTTTTT. The chain recombines TRBV3-1 with TRBJ1-4, with D perhaps TRBD1 (5 bases). V gave up 1 base and J gave up 7 bases, with 7 bases separating them. CDR3 size: 13 residues. Germline lookup yields CDR1 LGHDT and CDR2 YNNKEL (reference sequence).

This clonotype came up many times. This chain links TRBV6-1 with TRBJ2-7, with 7 bases that match TRBD1. The trim removed 6 bases at V and 3 bases at J, leaving 11 bases unmatched. The CDR3 consists of 15 residues. Per the germline V gene, CDR1 is MNHNS and CDR2 is SASEGT. The CDR3 is CASRTAGDSIYEQYF. The DNA for the CDR3 is TGTGCCAGCAGAACCGCTGGGGACAGCATCTACGAGCAGTACTTC.